Below are 15 T cell receptor beta chains sequenced from a single sample in a study of lymphopenia after photon versus proton radiotherapy. TCRdb's table, derived via immunoSEQ multiplex PCR, lists solely in-frame clones and lacks some. The repertoire includes 150,000 to 200,000 clones, approximately 86% of them detected once, and around 4.7% sits in the top ten. Sequenced here: peripheral blood, sampled from a patient treated with photon-based radiotherapy. The receptors here all came from a man between 45 and 60 years old with gastric cancer.

The table lists this clone with a count of one. V is TRBV28 and J is TRBJ2-7, with 9 bases fitting TRBD1. Germline CDR1 MDHEN, CDR2 SYDVKM. This CDR3 region has 14 residues. Trimming took 8 bases from V and 0 from J; bases not matched to a gene: 5. CDR3 bases: TGTGCCAGCGGGACAGGGACGAGCTCCTACGAGCAGTACTTC. Amino acids: CASGTGTSSYEQYF.

V and J are TRBV6-5 and TRBJ1-1; D is uncertain. CDR1 is MNHEY and CDR2 is SVGAGI in the germline V gene. The CDR3 extends over 15 amino acids. Trimming left V 6 bases short and J 3 bases short, with 17 bases between. In DNA, the CDR3 is TGTGCCAGCAGCTACGGTAGGGTGGTGGACACTGAAGCTTTCTTT. It translates to CASSYGRVVDTEAFF.

The CDR3 DNA reads as TGTGCCACTCAAAGGAGAGGGGCTGGAAACACCATATATTTT. It specifies CATQRRGAGNTIYF. V usage is TRBV19 and J usage is TRBJ1-3, with D tentatively TRBD1 (5 bases). V was clipped by 10 bases and J by 2 bases, with 15 bases between them. CDR1 and CDR2 from the germline V gene are LNHDA and SQIVND (reference sequence). The CDR3 has 14 residues.

The V gene is TRBV18, the J gene TRBJ2-5; D is unresolved. CDR3 length: 12 amino acids. Germline V CDR1 and CDR2: KGHSH, LQKENI. V was cut by 2 bases and J by 4 bases, with 5 bases left in between. This chain's CDR3 is CASSPGRETQYF. CDR3 nucleotide sequence: TGTGCCAGCTCACCAGGGCGAGAGACCCAGTACTTC. The full variable domain, its missing parts supplied by reference TRBV18 and TRBJ2-5, is NAGVMQNPRHLVRRRGQEARLRCSPMKGHSHVYWYRQLPEEGLKFMVYLQKENIIDESGMPKERFSAEFPKEGPSILRIQQVVRGDSAAYFCASSPGRETQYFGPGTRLLVL.

This chain links TRBV18 with TRBJ1-6, with D perhaps matching TRBD1 (5 bases). The CDR3 runs to 13 residues. CDR1 and CDR2 (germline): KGHSH, LQKENI. V was pared by 2 bases and J by 7 bases, with 6 bases between. DNA of the CDR3: TGTGCCAGCTCACCAGGGGGAAATTCACCCCTCCACTTT. The encoded protein is CASSPGGNSPLHF. Full variable domain (outside the CDR3, taken from reference TRBV18 and TRBJ1-6): NAGVMQNPRHLVRRRGQEARLRCSPMKGHSHVYWYRQLPEEGLKFMVYLQKENIIDESGMPKERFSAEFPKEGPSILRIQQVVRGDSAAYFCASSPGGNSPLHFGNGTRLTVT.

The chain joins TRBV28 to TRBJ1-2; weak D call: TRBD1 (5 bases). Germline assignment: CDR1 MDHEN and CDR2 SYDVKM. Trimming cost V 6 bases and J 2 bases, with 13 bases left between them. This CDR3 comprises 14 residues. The CDR3 loop reads CASRTGLANYGYTF. The CDR3 bases are TGTGCCAGCAGGACGGGGCTTGCGAACTATGGCTACACCTTC.

This clone showed up just once. DNA for the CDR3: TGTGCCAGCAGCTTTTGGGGGTACGAGCAGTACTTC. Amino acids: CASSFWGYEQYF. J is TRBJ2-7 and V is TRBV7-9, with D perhaps TRBD1 or TRBD2 (5 bases each). V was shortened by 3 bases and J by 4 bases, with 7 bases between the two germline ends. Germline V CDR1 and CDR2: SEHNR, FQNEAQ (reference sequence). The CDR3 is 12 amino acids.

V gene TRBV11-3 combines with J gene TRBJ2-3, with D uncertain. The germline V gene encodes CDR1 SGHNT and CDR2 YENEEA. This CDR3 comprises 15 residues. V was shortened by 5 bases and J by 1 base, with 13 bases between the two germline ends. CDR3 coding DNA: TGTGCCAGCAGCCTAGGCAAGGGCGGCACAGATACGCAGTATTTT. Encoded protein: CASSLGKGGTDTQYF.

This clone was recorded once. This sequence joins TRBV4-2 and TRBJ1-2; TRBD1 matches at 8 bases. CDR1 and CDR2 from the germline V gene are LGHNA and YNFKEQ. This CDR3 region has 19 residues. Losses at the gene ends were 4 bases for V and 2 bases for J; bases not matched to a gene: 18. The CDR3 protein is CASSLHTQRQGTANYGYTF. The DNA of the CDR3 is TGTGCCAGCAGCCTCCATACCCAGAGACAGGGGACGGCGAACTATGGCTACACCTTC.

The chain uses TRBV10-1 and TRBJ2-1; the D is unclear. CDR3 length equals 17 residues. The V end was cut by 1 base, the J end by 0 bases, with 13 bases between. CDR1 is WNHNN and CDR2 is SYGVQD in the germline V gene (reference sequence). CDR3 sequence reads: CASSEFGVRSSYNEQFF. In nucleotides, the CDR3 is TGCGCCAGCAGTGAGTTTGGAGTCAGGAGCTCCTACAATGAGCAGTTCTTC.

The J gene is TRBJ2-2, the V gene TRBV27, with 7 bases matching TRBD1. The CDR3 extends over 15 amino acids. CDR1 and CDR2 from the germline V gene are MNHEY and SMNVEV (reference sequence). The junction had 3 bases not matched to a gene; V was cut back by 4 bases and J by 1 base. The CDR3 DNA follows: TGTGCCAGCAGTTCGGGACAGCTGAACACCGGGGAGCTGTTTTTT. Protein: CASSSGQLNTGELFF.

The rearrangement joins TRBV5-6 to TRBJ1-2, with 9 bases aligning to TRBD1. Germline assignment: CDR1 SGHDT and CDR2 YYEEEE. This CDR3 has 13 residues. J lost 7 bases, V lost 2 bases, and 3 bases had no gene match. CDR3 DNA sequence: TGTGCCAGCAGCTTAGGACAGGGGTCTGGCTACACCTTC. It is translated as CASSLGQGSGYTF.

This clone was seen a single time. V usage is TRBV9 and J usage is TRBJ1-3; D uncertain. CDR1 and CDR2 from the germline V gene are SGDLS and YYNGEE. The CDR3 consists of 15 residues. The V end lost 4 bases, the J end lost 0 bases, and 11 bases lay between the germline ends. CDR3 coding DNA: TGTGCCAGCAGCCCCGAGCTGAGCTCTGGAAACACCATATATTTT. Its protein product is CASSPELSSGNTIYF.

CDR3 region: CSAGREMGDTQYF. The CDR3 DNA reads TGCAGCGCGGGCCGTGAGATGGGAGATACGCAGTATTTT. The chain is built from TRBV29-1 and TRBJ2-3; D is uncertain. The CDR3 length is 13 residues. V was pared by 7 bases and J by 5 bases, with 16 bases between. Germline CDR1 is SQVTM and CDR2 is ANQGSEA.

J is TRBJ1-5 and V is TRBV6-1; TRBD1 matches 9 bases. Germline CDR1 and CDR2: MNHNS and SASEGT. V trimming: 5 bases; J trimming: 11 bases; junction bases outside the gene matches: 13. CDR3 length: 15 amino acids. The CDR3: CASSTHGTGKVSQHF. CDR3 nucleotides: TGTGCCAGCAGTACCCACGGGACAGGGAAGGTGTCCCAGCATTTT.